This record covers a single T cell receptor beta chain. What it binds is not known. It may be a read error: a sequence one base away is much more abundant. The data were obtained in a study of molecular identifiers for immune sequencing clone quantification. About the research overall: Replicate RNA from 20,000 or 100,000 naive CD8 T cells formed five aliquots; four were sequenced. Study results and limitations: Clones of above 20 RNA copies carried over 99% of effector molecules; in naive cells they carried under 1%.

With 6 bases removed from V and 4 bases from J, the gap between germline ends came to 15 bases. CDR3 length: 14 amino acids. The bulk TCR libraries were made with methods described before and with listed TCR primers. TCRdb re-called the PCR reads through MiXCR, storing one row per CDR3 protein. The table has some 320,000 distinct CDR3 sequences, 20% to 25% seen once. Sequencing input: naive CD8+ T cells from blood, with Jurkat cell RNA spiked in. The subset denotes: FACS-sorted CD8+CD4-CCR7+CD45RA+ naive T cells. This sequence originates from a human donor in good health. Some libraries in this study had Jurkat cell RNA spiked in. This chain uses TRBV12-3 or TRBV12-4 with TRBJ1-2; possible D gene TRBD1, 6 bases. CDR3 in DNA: TGTGCCAGCAGGTTATCCCCAGGGGCCTATGGCTACACCTTC. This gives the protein CASRLSPGAYGYTF.